The 2 T cell receptor beta chains listed next were all sequenced from one sample in a study of T cell responses to AZD1222 COVID-19 vaccine. Only in-frame clones appear in the TCRdb table, and some are missing; sequencing was by immunoSEQ multiplex PCR. The sample carries roughly 140,000 clones, roughly 90% recorded once. The specimen comprised peripheral blood, sampled 28 days after the second AZD1222 dose. Receptors were obtained from an adult who received the AZD1222 COVID-19 vaccine.

This clone was counted many times. The chain employs TRBV5-5 and TRBJ2-7; D is undetermined. Trimming removed 0 bases at V and 3 bases at J, with 13 bases between. There are 15 residues in the CDR3. Looked up from germline, CDR1 is SGHKS and CDR2 is YYEKEE (reference sequence). The CDR3 DNA reads TGTGCCAGCAGCTTGGGCAGCCCGGCCAACTACGAGCAGTACGTC. Translating it yields CASSLGSPANYEQYV.

This chain links TRBV13 with TRBJ2-7; no clear D. CDR1 and CDR2 from the germline V gene are PRHDT and FYEKMQ (reference sequence). V was cut by 5 bases and J by 5 bases, with 22 bases left in between. This CDR3 is built from 16 residues. The CDR3 coding sequence is TGTGCCAGCAGCGCAACGACGCATAAGGTTTCCAACGAGCAGTACTTC. Its protein is CASSATTHKVSNEQYF.